A selection of T cell receptor beta chains follows, all from one sample in a study of OX40 agonist ivuxolimab in advanced cancers. Measured with immunoSEQ multiplex PCR; TCRdb has only the in-frame clones, and not every one. The sample records around 82,000 clones, 85% to 90% being singletons. The specimen was CD4+ or CD8+ T cells sorted from blood, collected in a trial of the OX40 agonist ivuxolimab. The receptor source for this set is an adult with an advanced solid tumor such as melanoma, head and neck, liver or kidney cancer. Each CDR3 is given with its conserved first and last residue. The order of the fields is clone size, J gene, V gene, CDR3 protein. Not all rows give a size; the values are once, few, many and, for expanded clones, a class.

NA	TRBJ2-6	TRBV4-1	CASGGLAASKSGANVLTF
NA	TRBJ2-7	TRBV7-9	CASSFGSSYEQYF
NA	TRBJ1-1	TRBV5-1	CASSQTGSGLNLNTEAFF
NA	TRBJ2-5	TRBV6-5	CASSYYGISQETQYF
NA	TRBJ1-1	TRBV9	CASSEMEGGTEAFF
NA	TRBJ2-7	TRBV10-1	CASSESLDSFEQYF
NA	TRBJ2-1	TRBV27	CASSSGTSGREEQFF
NA	TRBJ2-3	TRBV10-3	CAIKALGRGDDTQYF
NA	TRBJ2-1	TRBV11-2	CASSLVDEDYNEQFF
NA	TRBJ2-7	TRBV27	CASSAQVGQGERQYF
NA	TRBJ2-5	TRBV13	CASSSDRGSGQYF
NA	TRBJ1-1	TRBV11-2	CASSHGRDMNTEAFF
NA	TRBJ1-5	TRBV19	CASSTDRLNQPQHF
NA	TRBJ2-1	TRBV5-1	CASSLGTGYNEQFF
NA	TRBJ2-3	TRBV15	CATSHPRFSTDSTDTQYF
NA	TRBJ2-2	TRBV6-4	CASKLQPNTGELFF
NA	TRBJ1-2	TRBV6-6	CAISDGHNYGYTF
NA	TRBJ2-7	TRBV5-5	CASSLGLAGVLYEQYF
few	TRBJ2-7	TRBV10-3	CAISESQSGTASDEQYF
NA	TRBJ2-1	TRBV11-2	CASSTGALSYNEQFF
NA	TRBJ2-7	TRBV11-2	CASSLLNEQYF
once	TRBJ2-3	TRBV25-1	CASSEWGSGATDTQYF
NA	TRBJ1-2	TRBV2	CASRSGSGYTF
NA	TRBJ1-4	TRBV9	CASSPALGRSEKLFF
medium-sized	TRBJ2-7	TRBV19	CARRTSDYEQYF
NA	TRBJ1-4	TRBV19	CASSIANEKLFF
NA	TRBJ2-1	TRBV7-9	CASSVAGVTYNEQFF
NA	TRBJ2-1	TRBV27	CASSPDHRSYNEQFF
NA	TRBJ2-1	TRBV9	CASGLAAYNEQFF
NA	TRBJ1-2	TRBV27	CASRGGQMSANYGYTF
NA	TRBJ2-7	TRBV7-6	CASSGGPRASYEQYF